This T cell receptor (beta chain) came from a study of regulatory T cells in long-lasting Graves disease. The germline gives CDR1 MDHEN, CDR2 SYDVKM. The CDR3 consists of 20 residues. Between the trimmed V and J ends, which lost 1 base and 0 bases, there was a span of 19 bases. This clonotype was picked up many times. Time point reported: newly diagnosed GD, antithyroid drugs for less than 3 months. After RNA was extracted from PBMCs, the TCR library was made from it. Building of the TCR beta libraries involved iRepertoire HTBI primers and Arm-PCR of CDR3 regions. TCRdb reprocessed the multiplex PCR reads via MiXCR and lists one record per CDR3 protein. This table has about half a million distinct CDR3 sequences, about 12% appearing once. In addition, the sample was reused for a study of T cells in Graves' hyperthyroidism and ophthalmopathy.

The chain has TRBV28 and TRBJ1-6; tentative D call: TRBD1 (5 bases). The receptor was derived from a woman aged 30 to 39 with Graves disease. The sample was peripheral blood mononuclear cells (PBMCs), taken at new diagnosis, from a patient treated with antithyroid drugs. CDR3 DNA sequence: TGTGCCAGCAGTTTATTGCCAGAGGGGACTGGCAGCTCCTATAATTCACCCCTCCACTTT. It specifies CASSLLPEGTGSSYNSPLHF.